These 18 T cell receptor beta chains were all obtained from the same sample, sequenced in a study of human T cells and chemical hapten exposure. TCRdb processed the RACE reads anew with MiXCR; each CDR3 protein has one entry. The table includes 35,000 to 55,000 distinct CDR3 sequences, approximately 4% detected once. Time point indicated: healthy volunteer bleed at 6 weeks. Blood, whole and unfractionated, served as the source for total RNA extraction. Sequences were obtained from whole blood. The origin of the receptors is a human donor in good health. Some clones in this sample may be carry-over from other donors' samples.

This clonotype appeared many times. The V call is TRBV29-1, the J call TRBJ2-5, with D tentatively TRBD1 (7 bases). V was pared by 4 bases and J by 4 bases, with 13 bases between. This CDR3 has 13 residues. Germline lookup yields CDR1 SQVTM and CDR2 ANQGSEA. This CDR3 reads CSVVGGGGETQYF. The DNA of the CDR3 is TGCAGCGTTGTAGGAGGGGGCGGAGAGACCCAGTACTTC.

Many counts were recorded for this clonotype. The J gene is TRBJ2-7, the V gene TRBV5-1, with D tentatively TRBD1 or TRBD2 (6 bases each). From germline, CDR1 is SGHRS and CDR2 YFSETQ. The CDR3 is made up of 14 amino acids. The V and J ends lost 4 bases and 4 bases respectively, with 15 bases between them. The CDR3 coding sequence is TGCGCCAGCAGCCCGGGAGACAGGAATTACGAGCAGTACTTC. Translated: CASSPGDRNYEQYF.

This clonotype was detected ten times or more. The chain carries TRBV12-3 or TRBV12-4 and TRBJ2-2; D is ambiguous. The CDR3 contains 13 residues. The V end lost 5 bases, the J end lost 6 bases, and 10 bases lay between the germline ends. The CDR3 region is CASSPIGSGELFF. The CDR3 DNA sequence: TGTGCCAGCAGTCCCATAGGCTCCGGGGAGCTGTTTTTT.

This clonotype was recorded at least ten times. V usage is TRBV20-1 and J usage is TRBJ2-1; tentative D call: TRBD2 (6 bases). CDR1 is DFQATT and CDR2 is SNEGSKA in the germline V gene (reference sequence). Trimming stripped 3 bases from V and 1 base from J, with 13 bases between. The CDR3 spans 15 residues. CDR3 sequence reads: CSARGGTYSYNEQFF. The CDR3 DNA reads as TGCAGTGCTAGGGGCGGGACCTATTCCTACAATGAGCAGTTCTTC.

This clonotype was detected ten times or more. The chain joins TRBV6-2 or TRBV6-3 to TRBJ2-3; 9 bases fit TRBD1. The CDR3 extends over 15 amino acids. CDR1 is MNHEY and CDR2 is SVGEGT in the germline V gene. J lost 3 bases, V lost 6 bases, and 7 bases had no gene match. DNA for the CDR3: TGTGCCAGCAGGGGGACAGGGCCAAGGACAGATACGCAGTATTTT. The encoded protein is CASRGTGPRTDTQYF.

As concerns this clonotype: At one of its ends the junction is not consistent with the germline gene, which may arise from a read error. J is TRBJ2-3 and V is TRBV18, with D unresolved. The CDR3 is 12 amino acids. Germline V CDR1 and CDR2: KGHSH, LQKENI. The CDR3 here is CVSSPTKDTQYF. DNA for the CDR3: TGTGTCAGCTCACCAACGAAAGATACGCAGTATTTT.

The rearrangement links TRBV30 to TRBJ1-1; D remains ambiguous. Germline CDR1 reads GTSNPN; CDR2 reads SVGIG (reference sequence). The CDR3 runs to 11 residues. V shed 3 bases and J shed 7 bases, with 9 bases lying between them. The CDR3 DNA reads TGTGCCTGGAGGGAGGACGGTGAAGCTTTCTTT. Amino acid sequence: CAWREDGEAFF.

There are many counts of this clonotype. The chain employs TRBV3-1 and TRBJ2-1, with TRBD2 matching over 14 bases. The V gene's germline CDR1 is LGHDT and CDR2 YNNKEL (reference sequence). There are 18 residues in the CDR3. V lost 4 bases, J lost 5 bases, and 10 bases stayed unmatched. The CDR3 loop reads CASSLQKGLAGDHNEQFF. For the CDR3, the DNA is TGTGCCAGCAGCCTCCAAAAGGGACTAGCGGGAGACCACAATGAGCAGTTCTTC.

V is TRBV29-1 and J is TRBJ1-1; D not certain. Trimming took 6 bases from V and 0 from J, leaving 11 bases between them. The CDR3 sequence is 13 residues long. Germline assignment: CDR1 SQVTM and CDR2 ANQGSEA. The CDR3, as DNA: TGCAGCGTGGTTATAACACTGAACACTGAAGCTTTCTTT. Amino acids: CSVVITLNTEAFF.

The chain joins TRBV19 to TRBJ2-4, with a tentative D call TRBD2 (6 bases). The CDR3 extends over 15 amino acids. V lost 1 base and J lost 0, with 7 bases in between. Germline loops: CDR1 LNHDA, CDR2 SQIVND (reference sequence). CDR3: CASSIAGVAKNIQYF. CDR3 coding DNA: TGTGCCAGTAGTATAGCGGGGGTAGCCAAAAACATTCAGTACTTC.

V usage is TRBV5-1 and J usage is TRBJ1-5; D is possibly TRBD1 (5 bases). CDR1 is SGHRS and CDR2 is YFSETQ in the germline V gene. The V gene lost 6 bases and the J gene lost 2 bases, with 15 bases spanning the gap. The length of the CDR3 is 15 residues. The CDR3 DNA follows: TGCGCCAGCATTCTAAGCAGGGCGCGCAATCAGCCCCAGCATTTT. Encoded protein: CASILSRARNQPQHF.

This clonotype was observed many times. The CDR3 sequence is CSVEIWGQTNEKLFF. CDR3 DNA sequence: TGCAGCGTTGAAATCTGGGGGCAGACTAATGAAAAACTGTTTTTT. This sequence joins TRBV29-1 and TRBJ1-4; TRBD1 is a possible D gene (6 bases). Trimming left V 2 bases short and J 2 bases short, with 12 bases between. The CDR3 consists of 15 residues. Germline CDR1 is SQVTM and CDR2 is ANQGSEA.

This clonotype occurred a few times. The V gene is TRBV16, the J gene TRBJ1-4; unclear D gene. Germline V gives CDR1 KGHSY, CDR2 FQNENV. V lost 3 bases and J lost 6, with 11 bases in between. CDR3 length equals 14 residues. This CDR3 reads CASSHLSEYEKLFF. In DNA form, the CDR3 reads TGTGCCAGCAGCCATCTCAGCGAATATGAAAAACTGTTTTTT.

With respect to this clonotype: Sequence at one end of the junction differs from germline and may be a read error. The chain links TRBV4-1 to TRBJ1-2; weak D call: TRBD1 (6 bases). This CDR3 is 13 amino acids long. CDR1 is MGHRA and CDR2 is YSYEKL in the germline V gene. The CDR3: CDSSLTGLYGYTF. As DNA, the CDR3 is TGCGACAGCAGCCTGACAGGTCTCTATGGCTACACCTTC.

A few counts support this clonotype. The chain couples TRBV27 to TRBJ2-1, with 7 nucleotides matching TRBD2. Looked up from germline, CDR1 is MNHEY and CDR2 is SMNVEV (reference sequence). CDR3 length equals 16 residues. V lost 5 bases to trimming and J lost 8 bases; unmatched junction nucleotides: 15. DNA for the CDR3: TGTGCCAGCAGTACCTATTCTAGCGGTGGATGGGATGAGCAGTTCTTC. This encodes CASSTYSSGGWDEQFF.

This clonotype has ten or more counts. The rearrangement uses TRBV7-8 and TRBJ2-7, with D unresolved. Trimming took off 1 base at V and 0 bases at J, with 13 bases between the two ends. This CDR3 region has 16 residues. The germline V gene has CDR1 SGHVS and CDR2 FQNEAQ. As DNA, the CDR3 is TGTGCCAGCAGCTTAGGAGCGCCCCACGCCTCCTACGAGCAGTACTTC. Residues: CASSLGAPHASYEQYF.

CDR3 DNA: TGTGCCAGCAGTTCCATTTCTAGCGGGAGGGCCCGAAATGAGCAGTTCTTC. It specifies CASSSISSGRARNEQFF. The V gene is TRBV27, the J gene TRBJ2-1; 12 bases agree with TRBD2. J was trimmed by 7 bases and V by 4 bases; bases with no gene match: 11. This CDR3 region has 17 residues. Germline CDR1 reads MNHEY; CDR2 reads SMNVEV (reference sequence).

V and J are TRBV28 and TRBJ2-1; 8 bases map to TRBD2. Germline V lookup: CDR1 MDHEN, CDR2 SYDVKM. With 8 bases clipped from V and 0 bases from J, the junction kept 9 bases outside the gene matches. This CDR3 is built from 16 residues. CDR3 sequence reads: CASSLGLAGSYNEQFF. CDR3 bases: TGTGCCAGCTCTCTTGGGCTAGCGGGCTCCTACAATGAGCAGTTCTTC. Supplemented by reference TRBV28 and TRBJ2-1, the full variable domain reads DVKVTQSSRYLVKRTGEKVFLECVQDMDHENMFWYRQDPGLGLRLIYFSYDVKMKEKGDIPEGYSVSREKKERFSLILESASTNQTSMYLCASSLGLAGSYNEQFFGPGTRLTVL.